Below, 26 T cell receptor beta chains from the same sample are listed, as sequenced in a study of graft-versus-host responses after intestinal transplantation. The table came from immunoSEQ multiplex PCR; TCRdb's copy has only in-frame clones and leaves some out. The sample has some 15,000 clones, roughly four fifths seen once; the top ten hold about 4%. Graft tissue processing released intraepithelial and lamina propria lymphocytes. This sample comprised ileum tissue, obtained around 600 days after intestinal transplantation. Source of these receptors: a human patient who received an intestinal transplant, so some T cells may come from the graft donor.

The table lists this clone with a count of one. This chain connects TRBV21-1 to TRBJ1-6. TRBV21-1 is a listed pseudogene. The CDR3 loop spans 17 amino acids. CDR3 nucleotides: TGTGCCAGCAGTTTCGTTGTAGCTACACATACTAATTCACCCCTCCACTTT. Translated, it gives CASSFVVATHTNSPLHF.

This chain connects TRBV9 to TRBJ1-6; D gene unclear. V shed 0 bases and J shed 3 bases, with 4 bases lying between them. Germline values: CDR1 SGDLS, CDR2 YYNGEE. The CDR3 has 14 amino acids. CDR3 sequence: CASSVGGYNSPLHF. The CDR3 DNA sequence: TGTGCCAGCAGCGTAGGGGGCTATAATTCACCCCTCCACTTT. The full variable domain, with the rest looked up from reference TRBV9 and TRBJ1-6, is DSGVTQTPKHLITATGQRVTLRCSPRSGDLSVYWYQQSLDQGLQFLIQYYNGEERAKGNILERFSAQQFPDLHSELNLSSLELGDSALYFCASSVGGYNSPLHFGNGTRLTVT.

The chain joins TRBV29-1 to TRBJ2-7; D may be TRBD2 (6 bases). The CDR3 runs 13 residues. CDR1 and CDR2 (germline): SQVTM, ANQGSEA. In DNA form, the CDR3 reads TGCGCCGGATCCGGGACTCCTCCTTCCGAGCAGTACTTC. Protein product: CAGSGTPPSEQYF.

V and J are TRBV5-6 and TRBJ2-5; the D call may be TRBD1 or TRBD2 (5 bases each). The J call is uncertain, as TRBJ2-7 better fits the DNA end. The CDR3 runs 13 residues. The germline gives CDR1 SGHDT, CDR2 YYEEEE. CDR3 loop: CASSGTPPYEQYF. The CDR3 nucleotides read TGTGCCAGCAGCGGGACGCCGCCCTACGAGCAGTACTTC.

The J gene is TRBJ1-5, the V gene TRBV5-5, with unresolved D. Germline V gene lookup returns CDR1 SGHKS and CDR2 YYEKEE (reference sequence). CDR3 length: 15 amino acids. Trimming stripped 0 bases from V and 5 bases from J, with 12 bases between. This chain's CDR3 is CASSLVVGDHQPQHF. CDR3 bases: TGTGCCAGCAGCTTGGTAGTAGGAGATCATCAGCCCCAGCATTTT.

This clone was seen a single time. This chain links TRBV6-1 with TRBJ2-5, with D possibly TRBD2 on 5 matching bases. Germline V CDR1 and CDR2: MNHNS, SASEGT. V was trimmed by 1 base and J by 0 bases, leaving 9 bases between them. The CDR3 loop spans 15 amino acids. The CDR3 nucleotides read TGTGCCAGCAGTGAAGAAACGGACTACCAAGAGACCCAGTACTTC. Amino acids: CASSEETDYQETQYF.

The V gene is TRBV5-4, the J gene TRBJ2-1, with D possibly matching TRBD2 (6 bases). The CDR3 sequence is 15 residues long. CDR1 SGHNT and CDR2 YYREEE come from the germline V gene (reference sequence). Trimming shortened V by 0 bases and J by 1 base, and 8 bases separated the two germline ends. The CDR3 DNA follows: TGTGCCAGCAGCTTGGCAGGGAGGTCCTACAATGAGCAGTTCTTC. It specifies CASSLAGRSYNEQFF.

The rearrangement links TRBV7-8 to TRBJ1-1; no clear D gene. Per germline, CDR1 SGHVS and CDR2 FQNEAQ. The CDR3 length is 14 residues. Deletions cut 2 bases from V and 1 base from J, with 8 bases between. The CDR3: CASSLTRTNTEAFF. CDR3 in DNA: TGTGCCAGCAGCTTAACCCGGACGAACACTGAAGCTTTCTTT.

This clone appeared a few times. This chain links TRBV14 with TRBJ1-2; no definite D call. Per the germline V gene, CDR1 is SGHDN and CDR2 is FVKESK. Deletions cut 0 bases from V and 6 bases from J, with 8 bases between. The CDR3 totals 13 residues. The CDR3 loop is CASSQDFGHGYTF. CDR3 DNA sequence: TGTGCCAGCAGCCAAGATTTCGGACATGGCTACACCTTC.

There are a few counts of this clone. The chain joins TRBV19 to TRBJ2-5, with 7 bases identical to TRBD1. Judging by the DNA end, TRBJ2-7 fits better; the J call may be wrong. The CDR3 spans 14 residues. Germline V gene lookup returns CDR1 LNHDA and CDR2 SQIVND (reference sequence). CDR3 loop: CASSPGTDNYEQYF. CDR3 nucleotides: TGTGCCAGTAGCCCCGGGACAGATAACTACGAGCAGTACTTC.

This clone was seen a handful of times. V and J are TRBV5-5 and TRBJ1-6; D might be TRBD1 (6 bases). Trimming took 0 bases from V and 7 from J, leaving 8 bases between them. Germline loops: CDR1 SGHKS, CDR2 YYEKEE (reference sequence). This CDR3 has 14 residues. This CDR3 is CASSLDQGNSPLHF. Here the CDR3 DNA reads TGTGCCAGCAGCTTGGACCAGGGGAATTCACCCCTCCACTTT.

The genes are TRBV5-1 and TRBJ2-3; D perhaps matches TRBD2 (6 bases). The CDR3 sequence is 15 residues long. Germline CDR1 SGHRS, CDR2 YFSETQ. V was shortened by 3 bases and J by 2 bases, with 13 bases between the two germline ends. CDR3 nucleotide sequence: TGCGCCAGCAGCTCCGCACGGGGGACCACAGATACGCAGTATTTT. This translates into CASSSARGTTDTQYF.

The genes are TRBV6-1 and TRBJ1-1; D is unresolved. CDR3 size: 12 residues. The germline V gene has CDR1 MNHNS and CDR2 SASEGT. V dropped 4 bases and J dropped 6 bases, with 9 bases sitting between them. Written as DNA, the CDR3 is TGTGCCAGCAGTGTGTGGAAGGCTGAAGCTTTCTTT. Translation: CASSVWKAEAFF.

V gene TRBV19 combines with J gene TRBJ1-5; 9 positions match TRBD1. CDR1 and CDR2 (germline): LNHDA, SQIVND (reference sequence). V lost 3 bases to trimming and J lost 7 bases; unmatched junction nucleotides: 10. This CDR3 has 16 amino acids. In DNA form, the CDR3 reads TGTGCCAGTAGTATCGGGATGGGGACAGGGCCCCAGCCCCAGCATTTT. Translated, it gives CASSIGMGTGPQPQHF.

The rearrangement uses TRBV5-1 and TRBJ1-2; TRBD1 matches at 8 bases. Germline CDR1 is SGHRS and CDR2 is YFSETQ. CDR3 length equals 12 residues. The trim removed 4 bases at V and 8 bases at J, leaving 4 bases unmatched. The CDR3 protein is CASSRDRTGYTF. The CDR3 bases are TGCGCCAGCAGCCGGGACAGGACAGGCTACACCTTC.

Points on this clone: The germline gene is not matched at one end of the junction; a read error may be the cause. The J gene is TRBJ2-1, the V gene TRBV2; 8 positions agree with TRBD1. The CDR3 is 12 amino acids. Germline V gives CDR1 SNHLY, CDR2 FYNNEI. CDR3 sequence: CAGSVDRERQFF. DNA of the CDR3: TGTGCCGGCAGTGTGGACAGGGAAAGGCAGTTCTTC.

The chain employs TRBV7-2 and TRBJ2-7; D could derive from TRBD1 or TRBD2 (5 bases each). The ends were cut back, 5 bases at V and 0 bases at J, with 11 bases in the middle. The CDR3 loop spans 14 amino acids. From germline, CDR1 is SGHTA and CDR2 FQGNSA. Here the CDR3 reads CASSLGRHSYEQYF. The CDR3 coding sequence is TGTGCCAGCAGCCTGGGACGCCACTCCTACGAGCAGTACTTC.

The V and J genes are TRBV5-1 and TRBJ1-1; D is possibly TRBD1 (5 bases). The V gene's germline CDR1 is SGHRS and CDR2 YFSETQ. This CDR3 comprises 16 residues. V dropped 4 bases and J dropped 1 base, with 17 bases sitting between them. CDR3 loop: CASSTGPRERNTEAFF. For the CDR3, the DNA is TGCGCCAGCAGCACGGGACCTCGGGAGAGGAACACTGAAGCTTTCTTT.

This chain joins TRBV10-3 and TRBJ2-5, with 8 bases aligning to TRBD1. The CDR3 runs to 13 residues. Germline V gene lookup returns CDR1 ENHRY and CDR2 SYGVKD. V dropped 6 bases and J dropped 5; count of bases not matched to a gene: 5. Written as DNA, the CDR3 is TGTGCCATCAGCCACGGACAGGGTGAGACCCAGTACTTC. Its protein is CAISHGQGETQYF.

The chain has TRBV27 and TRBJ2-7; a weak D match, TRBD2 (5 bases). CDR1 MNHEY and CDR2 SMNVEV come from the germline V gene (reference sequence). V lost 3 bases, J lost 6 bases, and 15 bases lay in between. This CDR3 has 14 residues. The CDR3 is CASSFTSVPSEQYF. DNA for the CDR3: TGTGCCAGCAGTTTCACTAGTGTCCCCTCCGAGCAGTACTTC.

This chain links TRBV6-5 with TRBJ1-2; TRBD1 agrees at 7 bases. Losses at the gene ends were 6 bases for V and 7 bases for J; bases not matched to a gene: 8. The CDR3 totals 13 residues. Germline loops: CDR1 MNHEY, CDR2 SVGAGI. The CDR3 bases are TGTGCCAGCAGATCGGGACAGCCATTTGGCTACACCTTC. Translating it yields CASRSGQPFGYTF.

This chain joins TRBV11-3 and TRBJ1-6; D remains unclear. Germline V gives CDR1 SGHNT, CDR2 YENEEA. The CDR3 contains 12 residues. Trimming took 5 bases from V and 13 from J, leaving 12 bases between them. For the CDR3, the DNA is TGTGCCAGCAGCCAGTCGACGGGTCCCCTCCACTTT. This codes for CASSQSTGPLHF.

The chain is built from TRBV18 and TRBJ1-1, with D tentatively TRBD1 (6 bases). Germline values: CDR1 KGHSH, CDR2 LQKENI. V shed 3 bases and J shed 9 bases, with 11 bases lying between them. The CDR3 has 12 amino acids. In nucleotides, the CDR3 is TGTGCCAGCTCACCGGTACAGGGCCAAGCTTTCTTT. Translated, it gives CASSPVQGQAFF.

The genes are TRBV11-2 and TRBJ1-5; D is uncertain. Germline CDR1 SGHAT, CDR2 FQNNGV. V lost 5 bases and J lost 7, with 12 bases in between. CDR3 length: 13 residues. The CDR3 is CASSPLDGQPQHF. CDR3 bases: TGTGCCAGCAGCCCCTTGGACGGCCAGCCCCAGCATTTT.

As to this clone: This specimen includes other DNA sequences encoding the same CDR3. The chain recombines TRBV4-1 with TRBJ1-3; 7 nucleotides line up with TRBD1. Germline V gene lookup returns CDR1 MGHRA and CDR2 YSYEKL. The CDR3 is 17 amino acids. V lost 0 bases and J lost 0; bases outside the gene matches: 5. The CDR3 region is CASSQDRGQLSGNTIYF. The CDR3 DNA sequence: TGCGCCAGCAGCCAAGACCGGGGACAGCTCTCTGGAAACACCATATATTTT.

This clone was observed a handful of times. V gene TRBV5-3 combines with J gene TRBJ1-2; no clear D. TRBV5-3 qualifies as an ORF whose function is uncertain. The CDR3 is 14 residues long. V gave up 4 bases and J gave up 4 bases, with 14 bases separating them. For the CDR3, the DNA is TGTGCCAGAAGCCGCCCACAGTTAGGCTATGGCTACACCTTC. It codes for CARSRPQLGYGYTF.